The 9 T cell receptor beta chains reported below all come from one sample, sequenced in a study of blood T cell repertoires in COVID-19. Repertoires were generated with immunoSEQ multiplex PCR, while TCRdb's copy carries only in-frame clones and drops some. The table shows 200,000 to 250,000 clones, with approximately 87% occurring only once. Sequencing was carried out using peripheral blood. Receptors were obtained from a woman aged 45-59 years with acute or convalescent COVID-19.

The chain is built from TRBV24-1 and TRBJ2-1, with D uncertain. CDR3 length: 14 residues. V shed 4 bases and J shed 1 base, with 7 bases lying between them. Looked up from germline, CDR1 is KGHDR and CDR2 is SFDVKD. The CDR3 DNA reads TGTGCCACCAGTGACGCTAGGTCCTACAATGAGCAGTTCTTC. Its protein is CATSDARSYNEQFF.

The table lists this clone with a few counts. The rearrangement uses TRBV7-2 and TRBJ1-1, with 8 bases that match TRBD1. This CDR3 contains 16 residues. Germline CDR1 is SGHTA and CDR2 is FQGNSA. Losses at the gene ends were 2 bases for V and 4 bases for J; bases not matched to a gene: 9. The CDR3 is CASSLMGGDRGTEAFF. The CDR3, as DNA: TGTGCCAGCAGCTTAATGGGTGGAGACAGGGGCACTGAAGCTTTCTTT. Combining the CDR3 with reference TRBV7-2 and TRBJ1-1 gives the whole variable domain GAGVSQSPSNKVTEKGKDVELRCDPISGHTALYWYRQSLGQGLEFLIYFQGNSAPDKSGLPSDRFSAERTGGSVSTLTIQRTQQEDSAVYLCASSLMGGDRGTEAFFGQGTRLTVV.

The rearrangement uses TRBV7-9 and TRBJ2-7, with TRBD2 matching 12 bases. The CDR3 is made up of 17 amino acids. Unmatched junction bases numbered 8, after V lost 3 bases and J lost 2 bases. Germline V CDR1 and CDR2: SEHNR, FQNEAQ (reference sequence). This CDR3 reads CASSFGLAGPITYEQYF. CDR3 DNA sequence: TGTGCCAGCAGCTTTGGACTAGCGGGACCCATAACCTACGAGCAGTACTTC.

The V call is TRBV12-3 or TRBV12-4, the J call TRBJ2-2; no definite D call. The CDR3 covers 13 residues. V lost 3 bases and J 2 bases, leaving 4 bases between the germline ends. This CDR3 reads CASSFRNTGELFF. The CDR3 region has the DNA TGTGCCAGCAGTTTTCGTAACACCGGGGAGCTGTTTTTT.

The rearrangement joins TRBV12-3 or TRBV12-4 to TRBJ2-3, with D unresolved. The V end lost 5 bases, the J end lost 5 bases, and 5 bases lay between the germline ends. The CDR3 runs 11 residues. The CDR3 spells CASSVRDTQYF. The DNA for the CDR3 is TGTGCCAGCAGTGTTAGAGATACGCAGTATTTT.

The rearrangement links TRBV6-4 to TRBJ1-2; no firm D call. The CDR3 covers 15 residues. Trimming took off 5 bases at V and 3 bases at J, with 16 bases between the two ends. In germline, CDR1 is MRHNA, CDR2 SNTAGT. The CDR3 DNA is TGTGCCAGCAGTTTAAACCCCGGGGTTGACTATGGCTACACCTTC. Amino acid sequence: CASSLNPGVDYGYTF.

J is TRBJ1-1 and V is TRBV30; tentative D call: TRBD1 (5 bases). The length of the CDR3 is 15 residues. CDR1 is GTSNPN and CDR2 is SVGIG in the germline V gene (reference sequence). The V end lost 3 bases, the J end lost 2 bases, and 16 bases lay between the germline ends. The CDR3 here is CAWSYQRGENTEAFF. CDR3 bases: TGTGCCTGGAGCTATCAGCGGGGGGAAAACACTGAAGCTTTCTTT. Looking up the rest from reference TRBV30 and TRBJ1-1 gives the full variable domain: SQTIHQWPATLVQPVGSPLSLECTVEGTSNPNLYWYRQAAGRGLQLLFYSVGIGQISSEVPQNLSASRPQDRQFILSSKKLLLSDSGFYLCAWSYQRGENTEAFFGQGTRLTVV.

The V call is TRBV11-3, the J call TRBJ2-2; 12 nucleotides match TRBD2. Trimming at V came to 5 bases and at J to 5 bases, leaving 6 bases not matched to a gene. Looked up from germline, CDR1 is SGHNT and CDR2 is YENEEA. The CDR3 contains 16 residues. The CDR3 coding sequence is TGTGCCAGCAGCAAAAGACTAGCGGGAGTAACCGGGGAGCTGTTTTTT. Translated, it gives CASSKRLAGVTGELFF.

The rearrangement links TRBV5-4 to TRBJ1-1; 7 nucleotides line up with TRBD1. The CDR3 covers 15 residues. The germline V gene has CDR1 SGHNT and CDR2 YYREEE (reference sequence). J gave up 0 bases and V 4 bases, and 6 bases lay outside the gene matches. CDR3 sequence (DNA): TGTGCCAGCAGCGACGTTGGGACAGTGAACACTGAAGCTTTCTTT. Translation gives CASSDVGTVNTEAFF.